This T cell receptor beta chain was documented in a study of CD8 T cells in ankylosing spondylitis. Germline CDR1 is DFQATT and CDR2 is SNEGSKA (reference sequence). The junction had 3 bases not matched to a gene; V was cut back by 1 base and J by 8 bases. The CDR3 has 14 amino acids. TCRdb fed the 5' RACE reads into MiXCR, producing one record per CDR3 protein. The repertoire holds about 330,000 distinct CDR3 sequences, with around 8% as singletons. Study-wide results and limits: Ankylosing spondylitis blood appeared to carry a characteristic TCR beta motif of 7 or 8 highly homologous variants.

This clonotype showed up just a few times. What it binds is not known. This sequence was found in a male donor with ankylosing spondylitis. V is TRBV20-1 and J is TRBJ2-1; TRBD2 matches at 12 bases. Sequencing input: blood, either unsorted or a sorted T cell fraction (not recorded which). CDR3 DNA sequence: TGCAGTGCTAGAGGGGGGACTAGCGGGTATGAGCAGTTCTTC. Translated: CSARGGTSGYEQFF.